These 29 T cell receptor beta chains originate from one sample sequenced in a study of blood T cell repertoires in COVID-19. Measured with immunoSEQ multiplex PCR; TCRdb has only the in-frame clones, and not every one. The repertoire consists of fewer than 85,000 clones, with more than 70% occurring once and the leading ten covering around 2%. The specimen sequenced was peripheral blood. The source of these receptors is a man between 65 and 85 years old with COVID-19, enrolled during active disease.

The rearrangement joins TRBV24-1 to TRBJ2-2; a possible D gene is TRBD2 (5 bases). This CDR3 comprises 15 residues. Trimming left V 5 bases short and J 6 bases short, with 15 bases between. Germline lookup yields CDR1 KGHDR and CDR2 SFDVKD. CDR3 sequence reads: CATSASGRRAGELFF. Here the CDR3 DNA reads TGTGCCACCAGTGCGTCGGGGAGACGCGCCGGGGAGCTGTTTTTT.

This chain links TRBV18 with TRBJ2-7; D remains ambiguous. Trimming shortened V by 6 bases and J by 6 bases, and 12 bases separated the two germline ends. Per the germline V gene, CDR1 is KGHSH and CDR2 is LQKENI. The CDR3 consists of 12 residues. CDR3 bases: TGTGCCAGCTCCCTGGTCCCCGGCGAGCAGTACTTC. This translates into CASSLVPGEQYF.

The table lists this clone with a few counts. The chain employs TRBV7-2 and TRBJ2-5; D gene ambiguous. V was trimmed by 5 bases and J by 3 bases, leaving 13 bases between them. Germline V gene data show CDR1 as SGHTA and CDR2 as FQGNSA. This CDR3 spans 14 amino acids. CDR3 sequence: CASSQDRVKETQYF. The CDR3, as DNA: TGTGCCAGCAGCCAAGATCGGGTGAAAGAGACCCAGTACTTC.

The V and J genes are TRBV20-1 and TRBJ1-2; D unresolved. This CDR3 contains 11 residues. The germline V gene has CDR1 DFQATT and CDR2 SNEGSKA (reference sequence). The CDR3 reads CSATPLYGYTF. The DNA for the CDR3 is TGCAGCGCGACTCCGCTCTATGGCTACACCTTC.

This chain joins TRBV6-5 and TRBJ2-6, with D tentatively TRBD1 (6 bases). Germline-derived CDR1 and CDR2 are MNHEY and SVGAGI. The CDR3 has 16 amino acids. Trimming took off 2 bases at V and 4 bases at J, with 12 bases between the two ends. In nucleotides, the CDR3 is TGTGCCAGCAGTTACATCCCAGGGACAGGGGCCAACGTCCTGACTTTC. Protein product: CASSYIPGTGANVLTF.

The rearrangement uses TRBV5-1 and TRBJ1-5; 7 bases fit TRBD1. Germline CDR1 and CDR2: SGHRS and YFSETQ. Trimming removed 4 bases from V and 5 bases from J; junction bases left unmatched: 9. The CDR3 totals 15 residues. For the CDR3, the DNA is TGCGCCAGCAGCCAAAAGGGGGCCCCGGATCAGCCCCAGCATTTT. Translated: CASSQKGAPDQPQHF.

The V call is TRBV7-2, the J call TRBJ2-7; 8 bases are shared with TRBD1. Germline CDR1 reads SGHTA; CDR2 reads FQGNSA. The CDR3 contains 15 residues. V lost 5 bases, J lost 0 bases, and 6 bases stayed unmatched. CDR3 nucleotides: TGTGCCAGCAGCCAACAGACAGGGGCCTCCTACGAGCAGTACTTC. Its protein is CASSQQTGASYEQYF.

This clone was seen a handful of times. This chain links TRBV6-5 with TRBJ1-1; D unclear. Germline V gives CDR1 MNHEY, CDR2 SVGAGI. The CDR3 consists of 14 residues. V dropped 2 bases and J dropped 4 bases, with 11 bases sitting between them. The DNA of the CDR3 is TGTGCCAGCAGTTACGTGGGCCTTGGCACTGAAGCTTTCTTT. This codes for CASSYVGLGTEAFF.

V is TRBV9 and J is TRBJ2-5; 8 bases align to TRBD2. Germline CDR1 and CDR2: SGDLS and YYNGEE. V was clipped by 4 bases and J by 3 bases; unmatched bases: 5. This CDR3 is built from 14 residues. The CDR3 DNA sequence: TGTGCCAGCAGCATTAGCGGGACCGAAGAGACCCAGTACTTC. Translated, it gives CASSISGTEETQYF.

The rearrangement uses TRBV5-1 and TRBJ1-1; 9 bases are a match to TRBD1. V dropped 0 bases and J dropped 4; count of bases not matched to a gene: 7. The CDR3 is made up of 16 amino acids. The germline gives CDR1 SGHRS, CDR2 YFSETQ. CDR3 sequence reads: CASSLGVDRGSTEAFF. The DNA of the CDR3 is TGCGCCAGCAGCTTGGGAGTGGACAGGGGTAGCACTGAAGCTTTCTTT.

This clone was seen just once. The rearrangement uses TRBV3-1 (or the pseudogene TRBV3-2) and TRBJ2-1; 7 bases fit TRBD2. The CDR3 is 16 amino acids. Trimming removed 5 bases from V and 2 bases from J; junction bases left unmatched: 9. CDR1 is LGHDT and CDR2 is YNNKEL in the germline V gene (reference sequence). The CDR3 DNA is TGTGCCAGCAGCTCAACTTCTAGCGGACCCTACAATGAGCAGTTCTTC. Translation: CASSSTSSGPYNEQFF.

V and J are TRBV21-1 and TRBJ2-7; TRBD1 reflects the table's D call only, with no check against the DNA. TRBV21-1 is designated a pseudogene. CDR3 length: 16 amino acids. CDR3 nucleotides: TGTGCCAGCAGACCCCGGGGGGACAGGGGGCACTACGAGCAGTACTTC. It encodes CASRPRGDRGHYEQYF.

This clone was observed a single time. The rearrangement uses TRBV11-2 and TRBJ2-4; a weak D match, TRBD1 (6 bases). The CDR3 loop spans 15 amino acids. V was shortened by 6 bases and J by 5 bases, with 17 bases between the two germline ends. Germline assignment: CDR1 SGHAT and CDR2 FQNNGV. The chain's CDR3 is CASRHTFKGENIQYF. In nucleotides, the CDR3 is TGTGCCAGCAGGCACACTTTTAAGGGGGAAAACATTCAGTACTTC. The full variable domain, in which reference TRBV11-2 and TRBJ2-4 provide the parts outside the CDR3, is EAGVAQSPRYKIIEKRQSVAFWCNPISGHATLYWYQQILGQGPKLLIQFQNNGVVDDSQLPKDRFSAERLKGVDSTLKIQPAKLEDSAVYLCASRHTFKGENIQYFGAGTRLSVL.

The J gene is TRBJ1-2, the V gene TRBV19; D is unresolved. The ends were cut back, 7 bases at V and 8 bases at J, with 17 bases in the middle. Germline V gene lookup returns CDR1 LNHDA and CDR2 SQIVND (reference sequence). This CDR3 has 13 residues. Here the CDR3 reads CASTNSVVGGYTF. The DNA of the CDR3 is TGTGCCAGTACCAATAGCGTCGTCGGAGGCTACACCTTC.

The chain combines TRBV5-4 with TRBJ2-1; 7 positions match TRBD2. After removal of 4 bases from V and 6 bases from J, the junction contained 7 bases not matched to a gene. The germline gives CDR1 SGHNT, CDR2 YYREEE (reference sequence). The CDR3 has 14 amino acids. In DNA form, the CDR3 reads TGTGCCAGCAGCCCTAGAGGCGGGAGCAATGAGCAGTTCTTC. This gives the protein CASSPRGGSNEQFF.

The chain joins TRBV5-4 to TRBJ2-3; the match to TRBD2 covers 12 bases. Losses at the gene ends were 1 base for V and 5 bases for J; bases not matched to a gene: 11. This CDR3 contains 18 residues. Per the germline V gene, CDR1 is SGHNT and CDR2 is YYREEE (reference sequence). CDR3 DNA sequence: TGTGCCAGCAGCTTGTTACTAGCGGGAGGTGGGGGGGGAGATACGCAGTATTTT. As protein: CASSLLLAGGGGGDTQYF. Filled out from reference TRBV5-4 and TRBJ2-3, the complete variable domain reads ETGVTQSPTHLIKTRGQQVTLRCSSQSGHNTVSWYQQALGQGPQFIFQYYREEENGRGNFPPRFSGLQFPNYSSELNVNALELDDSALYLCASSLLLAGGGGGDTQYFGPGTRLTVL.

V is TRBV3-1 (or the pseudogene TRBV3-2) and J is TRBJ1-6; no clear D gene. Trimming shortened V by 1 base and J by 7 bases, and 8 bases separated the two germline ends. The CDR3 totals 14 residues. Germline CDR1 is LGHDT and CDR2 is YNNKEL (reference sequence). The CDR3 region is CASSQGMRNSPLHF. The CDR3 DNA reads as TGTGCCAGCAGCCAAGGGATGAGGAATTCACCCCTCCACTTT.

This chain connects TRBV15 to TRBJ2-2; maybe TRBD2 (6 bases). Germline-derived CDR1 and CDR2 are LNHNV and YYDKDF (reference sequence). CDR3 length equals 14 residues. The V and J ends lost 1 base and 6 bases respectively, with 9 bases between them. CDR3 coding DNA: TGTGCCACCAGCAGAGGCGGGGATTCCGGGGAGCTGTTTTTT. It codes for CATSRGGDSGELFF. Filled out from reference TRBV15 and TRBJ2-2, the complete variable domain reads DAMVIQNPRYQVTQFGKPVTLSCSQTLNHNVMYWYQQKSSQAPKLLFHYYDKDFNNEADTPDNFQSRRPNTSFCFLDIRSPGLGDTAMYLCATSRGGDSGELFFGEGSRLTVL.

This chain links TRBV27 with TRBJ2-1; TRBD2 aligns across 8 bases. V lost 0 bases to trimming and J lost 6 bases; unmatched junction nucleotides: 7. The CDR3 spans 16 residues. CDR1 MNHEY and CDR2 SMNVEV come from the germline V gene (reference sequence). CDR3 DNA: TGTGCCAGCAGTTTATCTGCGGGAGGCCCAGCCAATGAGCAGTTCTTC. Protein: CASSLSAGGPANEQFF.

The chain recombines TRBV28 with TRBJ1-2, with D perhaps matching TRBD1 (6 bases). Germline CDR1 and CDR2: MDHEN and SYDVKM. The V end lost 6 bases, the J end lost 5 bases, and 13 bases lay between the germline ends. There are 13 residues in the CDR3. The CDR3: CASSRTGQYGYTF. Here the CDR3 DNA reads TGTGCCAGCAGCCGAACAGGGCAGTATGGCTACACCTTC.

J is TRBJ1-2 and V is TRBV7-2, with D perhaps matching TRBD1 (5 bases). Trimming removed 0 bases at V and 7 bases at J, with 15 bases between. CDR3 length: 15 amino acids. The germline V gene has CDR1 SGHTA and CDR2 FQGNSA. CDR3 protein: CASSLATAANAGYTF. As DNA, the CDR3 is TGTGCCAGCAGCTTAGCGACAGCAGCCAATGCTGGCTACACCTTC. The whole variable domain, remainder taken from reference TRBV7-2 and TRBJ1-2, is GAGVSQSPSNKVTEKGKDVELRCDPISGHTALYWYRQSLGQGLEFLIYFQGNSAPDKSGLPSDRFSAERTGGSVSTLTIQRTQQEDSAVYLCASSLATAANAGYTFGSGTRLTVV.

This clone came up once. The chain combines TRBV28 with TRBJ2-2; no clear D. With 2 bases removed from V and 4 bases from J, the gap between germline ends came to 14 bases. This CDR3 comprises 16 residues. Germline V lookup: CDR1 MDHEN, CDR2 SYDVKM. CDR3 amino acids: CASSLGLLSGTGELFF. In nucleotides, the CDR3 is TGTGCCAGCAGTTTAGGTCTGCTCTCGGGCACCGGGGAGCTGTTTTTT.

CDR3 loop: CASTSGPSGNTIYF. Written as DNA, the CDR3 is TGTGCCAGCACATCAGGTCCCTCTGGAAACACCATATATTTT. This chain connects TRBV28 to TRBJ1-3, with D unclear. V lost 7 bases and J lost 0, with 10 bases in between. Per germline, CDR1 MDHEN and CDR2 SYDVKM. The CDR3 totals 14 residues.

J is TRBJ2-7 and V is TRBV11-2; the D gene is possibly TRBD2 (6 bases). V lost 4 bases to trimming and J lost 0 bases, with 13 bases between them. The CDR3 runs to 15 residues. In germline, CDR1 is SGHAT, CDR2 FQNNGV. DNA for the CDR3: TGTGCCAGCAGCTCCTTAGCGGAAGGCTCCTACGAGCAGTACTTC. Translating gives CASSSLAEGSYEQYF. Complete variable domain (other parts from reference TRBV11-2 and TRBJ2-7): EAGVAQSPRYKIIEKRQSVAFWCNPISGHATLYWYQQILGQGPKLLIQFQNNGVVDDSQLPKDRFSAERLKGVDSTLKIQPAKLEDSAVYLCASSSLAEGSYEQYFGPGTRLTVT.

The chain combines TRBV7-9 with TRBJ1-4; 7 bases agree with TRBD1. The V segment lost 1 base and the J segment 8 bases; nucleotides outside the gene matches: 7. The CDR3 contains 15 residues. The germline V gene has CDR1 SEHNR and CDR2 FQNEAQ (reference sequence). In DNA, the CDR3 is TGTGCCAGCAGCTTAGTAGGGGGCGCAAAGGAAAAACTGTTTTTT. As protein: CASSLVGGAKEKLFF.

The rearrangement links TRBV28 to TRBJ2-7, with a possible D match to TRBD2 (6 bases). The CDR3 covers 17 residues. V dropped 3 bases and J dropped 7 bases, with 25 bases sitting between them. Germline V lookup: CDR1 MDHEN, CDR2 SYDVKM. CDR3 protein: CASSFLHLANSYREQYF. CDR3 bases: TGTGCCAGCAGTTTTCTGCACCTAGCGAACTCCTATCGGGAGCAGTACTTC.

The genes are TRBV11-2 and TRBJ2-7; D not resolved. From germline, CDR1 is SGHAT and CDR2 FQNNGV. CDR3 length: 12 amino acids. V was cut by 4 bases and J by 7 bases, with 11 bases left in between. The CDR3: CASSSTMVEQYF. The DNA for the CDR3 is TGTGCCAGCAGCTCCACTATGGTTGAGCAGTACTTC.

CDR3 sequence reads: CASSKDSGSYNEQFF. Written as DNA, the CDR3 is TGTGCCAGTAGTAAGGATAGCGGGAGCTACAATGAGCAGTTCTTC. The chain links TRBV19 to TRBJ2-1; TRBD2 aligns across 9 bases. The CDR3 contains 15 residues. Looked up from germline, CDR1 is LNHDA and CDR2 is SQIVND (reference sequence). V trimming: 4 bases; J trimming: 3 bases; junction bases outside the gene matches: 4.

Only a few counts were recorded for this clone. Here the CDR3 reads CASSTGEGYEQYF. CDR3 nucleotide sequence: TGTGCCAGCAGTACGGGGGAGGGCTACGAGCAGTACTTC. The chain carries TRBV2 and TRBJ2-7; 7 positions agree with TRBD2. Per germline, CDR1 SNHLY and CDR2 FYNNEI. Trimming removed 5 bases from V and 3 bases from J; junction bases left unmatched: 4. The CDR3 totals 13 residues.